Each of the 18 T cell receptor beta chains below was sequenced from the same sample in a study of blood T cell repertoires in COVID-19. Sequencing was performed with immunoSEQ multiplex PCR; in TCRdb, only in-frame clones are kept and a portion is missing. The table records 300,000 to 400,000 clones, 75% to 90% of them present only once. Sequences were obtained from peripheral blood. These receptors were obtained from a woman between 50 and 59 years old with COVID-19, enrolled during active disease.

Turning to this clone: Other DNA sequences of this sample code for an identical CDR3. J is TRBJ2-5 and V is TRBV9, with a possible D match to TRBD2 (5 bases). CDR1 SGDLS and CDR2 YYNGEE come from the germline V gene. The CDR3 covers 14 residues. V gave up 0 bases and J gave up 3 bases, with 9 bases separating them. The CDR3 sequence: CASSVGLAKETQYF. The CDR3 bases are TGTGCCAGCAGCGTAGGCCTAGCTAAAGAGACCCAGTACTTC.

The chain couples TRBV5-6 to TRBJ1-4, with D maybe TRBD1 (5 bases). V was clipped by 3 bases and J by 10 bases, with 16 bases between them. Germline CDR1 SGHDT, CDR2 YYEEEE. The length of the CDR3 is 14 residues. The CDR3 loop reads CASSSGGVFGKLFF. DNA for the CDR3: TGTGCCAGCAGCTCCGGGGGGGTTTTTGGAAAACTGTTTTTT.

This rearrangement joins TRBV19 to TRBJ1-2, with D tentatively TRBD1 (6 bases). The CDR3 sequence is 15 residues long. The germline CDR1 and CDR2 sequences are LNHDA and SQIVND (reference sequence). Trimming removed 0 bases from V and 2 bases from J, with 10 bases in between. Here the CDR3 DNA reads TGTGCCAGTAGTATAGATTGGGGACACAACTATGGCTACACCTTC. It yields the protein CASSIDWGHNYGYTF.

CDR3 coding DNA: TGTGCCAGTAAGTGGACAGCTGGAAACACCATATATTTT. This sequence encodes CASKWTAGNTIYF. The chain carries TRBV19 and TRBJ1-3, with TRBD1 as a possible D gene (6 bases). Trimming cost V 7 bases and J 2 bases, with 9 bases left between them. Looked up from germline, CDR1 is LNHDA and CDR2 is SQIVND (reference sequence). There are 13 residues in the CDR3.

CDR3 region: CASSERTSGAYEQYF. In nucleotides, the CDR3 is TGTGCCAGCAGCGAACGGACTAGCGGGGCGTACGAGCAGTACTTC. The gene calls are TRBV5-4 and TRBJ2-7; TRBD2 matches 12 bases. This CDR3 is built from 15 residues. Germline-derived CDR1 and CDR2 are SGHNT and YYREEE (reference sequence). Trimming cost V 4 bases and J 4 bases; bases outside gene matches: 6.

The genes are TRBV6-5 and TRBJ2-7, with 12 bases matching TRBD2. Trimming removed 6 bases from V and 2 bases from J; junction bases left unmatched: 2. This CDR3 has 14 residues. The germline CDR1 and CDR2 sequences are MNHEY and SVGAGI. The CDR3, as DNA: TGTGCCAGCAGCCGGACTAGCGGGACCTACGAGCAGTACTTC. Its protein product is CASSRTSGTYEQYF.

This chain uses TRBV5-1 with TRBJ1-3; D is undetermined. The CDR3 is made up of 14 amino acids. V was trimmed by 4 bases and J by 4 bases, leaving 12 bases between them. CDR1 SGHRS and CDR2 YFSETQ come from the germline V gene. This CDR3 reads CASSPSARGNTIYF. The CDR3 DNA reads as TGCGCCAGCAGCCCAAGTGCGAGGGGAAACACCATATATTTT.

The table lists this clone with a few counts. This sequence joins TRBV5-1 and TRBJ2-2; a possible D gene is TRBD2 (5 bases). The length of the CDR3 is 18 residues. Germline CDR1 reads SGHRS; CDR2 reads YFSETQ. Trimming left V 0 bases short and J 2 bases short, with 17 bases between. Here the CDR3 reads CASSLGPAGEPNTGELFF. The CDR3 DNA follows: TGCGCCAGCAGCTTGGGGCCCGCCGGGGAACCCAACACCGGGGAGCTGTTTTTT.

The genes are TRBV7-2 and TRBJ1-2, with 11 nucleotides matching TRBD1. CDR1 is SGHTA, CDR2 FQGNSA, per germline. The ends lost 4 bases at V and 4 bases at J; junction bases unmatched: 5. This CDR3 has 15 amino acids. CDR3 residues: CASSSGTGGIYGYTF. As DNA, the CDR3 is TGTGCCAGCAGCTCTGGGACAGGGGGGATCTATGGCTACACCTTC.

This chain links TRBV18 with TRBJ2-7; 8 nucleotides line up with TRBD1. Germline CDR1 is KGHSH and CDR2 is LQKENI. The CDR3 has 14 amino acids. V trimming: 3 bases; J trimming: 9 bases; junction bases outside the gene matches: 10. This chain's CDR3 is CASSPDQGASVQYF. CDR3 in DNA: TGTGCCAGCTCACCTGATCAGGGGGCATCGGTGCAGTACTTC. Full variable domain (rest looked up from reference TRBV18 and TRBJ2-7): NAGVMQNPRHLVRRRGQEARLRCSPMKGHSHVYWYRQLPEEGLKFMVYLQKENIIDESGMPKERFSAEFPKEGPSILRIQQVVRGDSAAYFCASSPDQGASVQYFGPGTRLTVT.

CDR3 sequence: CATSASPLAGRAKNIQYF. For the CDR3, the DNA is TGTGCCACCTCAGCCTCACCACTAGCGGGAAGAGCCAAAAACATTCAGTACTTC. This chain connects TRBV24-1 to TRBJ2-4; 10 positions match TRBD2. CDR3 length: 18 residues. With V trimmed by 9 bases and J by 0 bases, 13 bases remained unmatched. Looked up from germline, CDR1 is KGHDR and CDR2 is SFDVKD.

This clone was seen more than once but under ten times. The rearrangement uses TRBV5-1 and TRBJ1-3; D gene ambiguous. The CDR3 length is 15 residues. Germline lookup yields CDR1 SGHRS and CDR2 YFSETQ. Trimming removed 4 bases at V and 2 bases at J, with 13 bases between. The CDR3 loop is CASSLPRHTGNTIYF. The CDR3 DNA reads as TGCGCCAGCAGCCTTCCGCGGCACACTGGAAACACCATATATTTT.

V is TRBV5-1 and J is TRBJ2-2; maybe TRBD2 (6 bases). The CDR3 spans 15 residues. V shed 1 base and J shed 3 bases, with 10 bases lying between them. The germline V gene has CDR1 SGHRS and CDR2 YFSETQ. The CDR3 here is CASSLRGMDTGELFF. The CDR3 DNA is TGCGCCAGCAGCTTGCGGGGGATGGACACCGGGGAGCTGTTTTTT.

This clone was recorded a few times. The genes are TRBV7-9 and TRBJ1-2; TRBD1 might be the D (6 bases). Looked up from germline, CDR1 is SEHNR and CDR2 is FQNEAQ (reference sequence). Deletions cut 5 bases from V and 6 bases from J, with 13 bases between. The CDR3 consists of 13 residues. CDR3 residues: CASSPRGRHGYTF. The CDR3 DNA reads as TGTGCCAGCAGCCCCAGGGGCCGCCATGGCTACACCTTC.

The J gene is TRBJ2-7, the V gene TRBV4-2; 8 bases fit TRBD1. The ends lost 0 bases at V and 1 base at J; junction bases unmatched: 8. From germline, CDR1 is LGHNA and CDR2 YNFKEQ. The CDR3 has 17 residues. DNA for the CDR3: TGTGCCAGCAGCCAAGATTATTGGACAGGGAGATCCTACGAGCAGTACTTC. Residues: CASSQDYWTGRSYEQYF.

The chain joins TRBV5-1 to TRBJ2-7, with D possibly matching TRBD2 (5 bases). Germline CDR1 is SGHRS and CDR2 is YFSETQ. V was clipped by 0 bases and J by 1 base, with 17 bases between them. This CDR3 has 17 amino acids. This chain's CDR3 is CASSLGVWGEKSYEQYF. CDR3 DNA sequence: TGCGCCAGCAGCTTGGGGGTTTGGGGAGAAAAATCCTACGAGCAGTACTTC.

CDR3 amino acids: CASSADSQGSNSPLHF. The CDR3 region has the DNA TGTGCCAGCAGTGCGGACAGCCAGGGATCGAATTCACCCCTCCACTTT. This chain connects TRBV2 to TRBJ1-6, with D tentatively TRBD1 (6 bases). Germline V lookup: CDR1 SNHLY, CDR2 FYNNEI. Trimming pared 4 bases from V and 7 bases from J, leaving 17 bases between. This CDR3 contains 16 residues.

The CDR3: CASSFNSYVNTEAFF. In DNA form, the CDR3 reads TGTGCCAGCAGTTTCAACAGCTACGTGAACACTGAAGCTTTCTTT. The chain has TRBV27 and TRBJ1-1; no clear D. The V gene lost 3 bases and the J gene lost 0 bases, with 11 bases spanning the gap. This CDR3 has 15 residues. Germline CDR1 and CDR2: MNHEY and SMNVEV (reference sequence).